This T cell receptor beta chain was sequenced in a study of vaccination effects on CD4 cells after COVID-19. At the level of the study: Sample collection from two convalescent patients occurred 16 days and one week before vaccination.

Using immunoSEQ multiplex PCR, the repertoire was profiled, and TCRdb retains in-frame clones only, with some absent. This table has 26,000 or so clones, approximately 80% appearing once. General observations from the study: By a late point after vaccination, infection- and vaccine-induced clones had shrunk markedly through clonal contraction.

This clone was found once. The antigen remains undetermined. Sequencing was preceded by expansion of antigen-specific CD4+ T cells with viral peptide pools in the ViraFEST assay. After around nine days in culture, the CD4+ T cells were isolated. This person caught SARS-CoV-2 sometime from March to December 2020, and PCR testing confirmed the infection. For each well, 1.5 million to 2.5 million PBMC were cultured with roughly 11 IU/ml IL-2 and 8.5 to 10 ug/ml peptides. This sample comprised CD4+ T cells from PBMCs cultured with HCoV-NL63 spike peptides, obtained before COVID-19 vaccination. The sequence came from a human donor who had a prior SARS-CoV-2 infection.

CDR3 loop: CASSSTSVLPDTQYF. CDR3 sequence (DNA): TGTGCCAGCAGCTCCACTTCGGTCCTCCCAGATACGCAGTATTTT. This chain uses TRBV7-2 with TRBJ2-3; D gene ambiguous. CDR1 and CDR2 (germline): SGHTA, FQGNSA. The CDR3 sequence is 15 residues long. Trimming left V 4 bases short and J 4 bases short, with 15 bases between.